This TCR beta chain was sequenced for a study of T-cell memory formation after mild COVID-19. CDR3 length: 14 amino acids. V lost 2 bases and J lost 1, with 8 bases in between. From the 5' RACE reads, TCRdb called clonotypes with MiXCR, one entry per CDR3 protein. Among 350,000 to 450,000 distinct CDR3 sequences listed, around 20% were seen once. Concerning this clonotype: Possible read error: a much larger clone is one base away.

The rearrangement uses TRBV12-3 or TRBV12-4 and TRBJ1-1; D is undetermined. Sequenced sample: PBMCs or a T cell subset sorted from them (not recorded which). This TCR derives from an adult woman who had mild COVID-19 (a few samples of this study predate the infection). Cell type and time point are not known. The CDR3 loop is CASSLRRTNTEAFF. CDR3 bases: TGTGCCAGCAGTTTAAGGAGAACGAACACTGAAGCTTTCTTT.